This TCR beta chain was sequenced during a study of regulatory T cells in long-lasting Graves disease. Relying on iRepertoire HTBI primers and Arm-PCR of CDR3 regions, the team built TCR beta libraries. In TCRdb, the multiplex PCR reads were re-called with MiXCR into one record per CDR3 protein. The sample includes roughly 610,000 distinct CDR3 sequences, 16% seen only once; the top ten take 15% to 20%. Germline CDR1 LGHDT, CDR2 YNNKEL (reference sequence). This CDR3 spans 12 amino acids. Germline trimming cut 3 bases from V and 10 bases from J; bases unmatched to any gene: 2. As to time point: newly diagnosed GD, antithyroid drugs for less than 3 months. RNA from PBMCs was the source of the TCR library. EDTA tubes received 7.5 to 9 milliliters of collected peripheral blood. This clonotype has at least ten counts. A further study also used this sample, focusing on T cells in Graves' hyperthyroidism and ophthalmopathy. From that second work: Graves' hyperthyroidism is called stable when ophthalmopathy does not progress within 18 months. HTBI primers were used for first-round RT-PCR of the TCR CDR3.

The source of this sequence is a woman aged 25 to 39 with Graves disease. The rearrangement joins TRBV3-1 to TRBJ2-1, with TRBD1 identical over 8 bases. The material was peripheral blood mononuclear cells (PBMCs), obtained at new diagnosis, from a patient treated with antithyroid drugs. The DNA for the CDR3 is TGTGCCAGCAGCCAGCGGGACAGGGAGCAGTTCTTC. Its protein is CASSQRDREQFF.